Listed below are T cell receptor beta chains from one sample, sequenced in a study of technical replicates of blood from a handful of donors. TCRdb's table, derived via immunoSEQ multiplex PCR, lists solely in-frame clones and lacks some. The repertoire includes some 80,000 clones, about 81% of them detected once, and around 3.9% sits in the top ten. The sample consisted of PBMCs. The receptors derive from a human donor in good health. Some clones in this sample may be carry-over from other donors' samples. The CDR3 runs from the conserved cysteine through the conserved F or W. D genes are given only for firm matches. Only part of the rows carry a size: once, few, many, or a class if the clone is expanded.

V gene,CDR3 length,D gene,clone size,J gene,CDR3 protein,CDR3 DNA
TRBV29-1,14,.,many,TRBJ1-1,CSVETDKLNTEAFF,TGCAGCGTGGAGACAGATAAGCTGAACACTGAAGCTTTCTTT
TRBV5-1,16,.,once,TRBJ2-3,CASSLSGGALPDTQYF,TGCGCCAGCAGCTTGTCTGGTGGAGCTCTCCCAGATACGCAGTATTTT
TRBV6-1,14,TRBD1,.,TRBJ1-2,CASSMGQGQRGYTF,TGTGCCAGCAGTATGGGACAGGGGCAGCGGGGCTACACCTTC
TRBV9,15,.,.,TRBJ2-1,CASSVDAGIGNEQFF,TGTGCCAGCAGCGTAGACGCAGGGATAGGAAATGAGCAGTTCTTC
TRBV1,15,.,.,TRBJ1-1,CTSSQEKRVRTEAFF,TGCACCAGCAGCCAAGAGAAGAGGGTGCGGACTGAAGCTTTCTTT
TRBV25-1,15,.,once,TRBJ1-6,CASSDDRGYNSPLHF,TGTGCCAGCAGTGACGATAGGGGTTATAATTCACCCCTCCACTTT
TRBV15,15,TRBD1,.,TRBJ1-5,CATSRVSQGTQPQHF,TGTGCCACCAGCAGAGTGTCACAGGGGACTCAGCCCCAGCATTTT
TRBV7-3,15,TRBD2,.,TRBJ2-5,CASSFAGLAKETQYF,TGTGCCAGCAGCTTCGCCGGACTAGCTAAGGAGACCCAGTACTTC
TRBV27,17,.,.,TRBJ2-2,CASSSLQGTINTGELFF,TGTGCCAGCAGTTCCCTACAAGGGACAATCAACACCGGGGAGCTGTTTTTT
TRBV5-6,13,.,.,TRBJ2-3,CASSPDFTDTQYF,TGTGCCAGCAGCCCGGACTTCACAGATACGCAGTATTTT
TRBV18,17,TRBD1,.,TRBJ1-3,CASSPLGQGTSGNTIYF,TGTGCCAGCTCACCCTTGGGACAGGGGACATCTGGAAACACCATATATTTT
TRBV11-3,14,.,.,TRBJ2-7,CASSQQGTSYEQYF,TGTGCCAGCAGCCAGCAGGGTACCTCCTACGAGCAGTACTTC
TRBV2,14,.,.,TRBJ1-5,CASSEGSQWEPQHF,TGTGCCAGCAGTGAGGGCAGCCAGTGGGAGCCCCAGCATTTT
TRBV29-1,14,TRBD2,.,TRBJ2-7,CSVDVAGVAAEQYF,TGCAGCGTGGACGTAGCGGGAGTTGCAGCCGAGCAGTACTTC
TRBV11-2,14,.,.,TRBJ2-5,CASSSQRNEETQYF,TGTGCCAGCAGCTCCCAGAGGAATGAAGAGACCCAGTACTTC
TRBV19,19,.,.,TRBJ1-4,CASSIDRGGSLATNEKLFF,TGTGCCAGTAGTATAGATCGGGGGGGGTCGCTTGCAACTAATGAAAAACTGTTTTTT
TRBV28,15,TRBD1,.,TRBJ1-2,CASRRPGTGGAGYTF,TGTGCCAGCAGACGCCCCGGGACAGGGGGGGCAGGCTACACCTTC
TRBV2,19,TRBD1,.,TRBJ2-1,CASSEWYPGQGRIYNEQFF,TGTGCCAGCAGTGAATGGTACCCGGGACAGGGACGGATTTACAATGAGCAGTTCTTC
TRBV5-6,12,.,.,TRBJ2-7,CASSRGIYEQYF,TGTGCCAGCAGCAGGGGTATATACGAGCAGTACTTC
TRBV4-3,14,.,.,TRBJ2-1,CASSLSLDLDEQFF,TGCGCCAGCAGCCTAAGTCTAGATCTCGATGAGCAGTTCTTC
TRBV30,16,.,.,TRBJ1-5,CAWSVLPGLIPQPQHF,TGTGCCTGGAGTGTCCTCCCTGGGCTGATTCCGCAGCCCCAGCATTTT
TRBV4-1,15,.,few,TRBJ1-6,CASSQERTYNSPLHF,TGCGCCAGCAGCCAAGAGAGGACCTATAATTCACCCCTCCACTTT
TRBV2,18,TRBD2,.,TRBJ2-1,CASSEGVMASGSYNEQFF,TGTGCCAGCAGTGAAGGAGTAATGGCTAGCGGGAGTTACAATGAGCAGTTCTTC
TRBV21-1,16,.,.,TRBJ2-7,CASSNEGGQGGYEQYF,TGTGCCAGCAGCAACGAGGGCGGACAGGGGGGTTACGAGCAGTACTTC
TRBV27,17,TRBD2,.,TRBJ2-1,CASNTLAGGQTYNEQFF,TGTGCCAGCAACACTCTAGCGGGGGGGCAGACCTACAATGAGCAGTTCTTC
TRBV4-3,15,TRBD1,.,TRBJ1-2,CASSQDRDRDYGYTF,TGCGCCAGCAGCCAAGATAGAGACAGGGACTATGGCTACACCTTC
TRBV5-4,14,.,.,TRBJ2-7,CASSPSASTYEQYF,TGTGCCAGCAGCCCTAGCGCGTCTACCTACGAGCAGTACTTC
TRBV19,16,TRBD2,once,TRBJ2-1,CASSTLAGLSYNEQFF,TGTGCCAGTAGTACCTTAGCGGGACTATCCTACAATGAGCAGTTCTTC
TRBV6-4,15,TRBD2,once,TRBJ2-3,CASSAQRGNTDTQYF,TGTGCCAGCAGTGCCCAGCGGGGGAACACAGATACGCAGTATTTT
TRBV4-1,14,.,.,TRBJ2-5,CASSQLTIRETQYF,TGCGCCAGCAGCCAACTCACTATACGGGAGACCCAGTACTTC
TRBV7-6,15,TRBD2,.,TRBJ2-5,CASSVGLAGGWTQYF,TGTGCCAGCAGCGTGGGACTAGCGGGAGGGTGGACCCAGTACTTC
TRBV19,13,.,.,TRBJ2-2,CASSMRGTGELFF,TGTGCCAGTAGTATGAGGGGGACCGGGGAGCTGTTTTTT